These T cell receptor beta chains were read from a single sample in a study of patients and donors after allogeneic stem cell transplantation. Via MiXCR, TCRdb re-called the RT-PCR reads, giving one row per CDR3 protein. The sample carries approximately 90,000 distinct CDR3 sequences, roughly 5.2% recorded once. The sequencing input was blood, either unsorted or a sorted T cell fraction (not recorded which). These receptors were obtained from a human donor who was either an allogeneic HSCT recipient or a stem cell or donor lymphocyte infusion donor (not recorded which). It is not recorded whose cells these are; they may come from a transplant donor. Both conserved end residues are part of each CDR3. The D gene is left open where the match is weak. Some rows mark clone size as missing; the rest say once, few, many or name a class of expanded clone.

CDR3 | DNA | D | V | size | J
CASSRISGNTIYF | TGTGCCAGCAGCCGGATCTCTGGAAACACCATATATTTT | NA | TRBV3-1 | many | TRBJ1-3
CASSFSFGYNEQFF | TGTGCCAGCAGTTTTAGTTTTGGGTACAATGAGCAGTTCTTC | NA | TRBV28 | many | TRBJ2-1
CASSQSRGREQFF | TGTGCCAGCAGCCAATCAAGGGGCAGGGAGCAGTTCTTC | NA | TRBV3-1 | many | TRBJ2-1
CASSPRTTQETQYF | TGTGCCAGCAGCCCCCGGACTACCCAAGAGACCCAGTACTTC | NA | TRBV12-3/TRBV12-4 | NA | TRBJ2-5
CASSPVFSAEAFF | TGTGCCAGCAGCCCCGTGTTCTCAGCTGAAGCTTTCTTT | NA | TRBV28 | NA | TRBJ1-1
CASSPPGTSVTQYF | TGCGCCAGCAGCCCCCCTGGGACTAGCGTTACGCAGTATTTT | TRBD2 | TRBV5-1 | medium-sized | TRBJ2-3
CASSIQGRKDSNQPQHF | TGTGCCAGCAGTATACAGGGAAGGAAGGATAGCAATCAGCCCCAGCATTTT | NA | TRBV21-1 | few | TRBJ1-5
CASSTRVGTEAFF | TGTGCCAGCAGTACGAGGGTGGGCACTGAAGCTTTCTTT | NA | TRBV27 | many | TRBJ1-1
CASSVGVQNEKLFF | TGTGCCAGCAGCGTAGGGGTGCAAAATGAAAAACTGTTTTTT | NA | TRBV9 | many | TRBJ1-4
CSARLVAFVETQYF | TGCAGTGCTCGGCTGGTTGCATTCGTGGAGACCCAGTACTTC | NA | TRBV20-1 | many | TRBJ2-5
CASSPPLQGISTDTQYF | TGTGCCAGCTCACCACCGCTCCAGGGGATAAGCACAGATACGCAGTATTTT | NA | TRBV18 | many | TRBJ2-3
CASSLGRFGEQYF | TGTGCCAGCAGCTTAGGGAGATTCGGGGAGCAGTACTTC | NA | TRBV11-1 | many | TRBJ2-7
CASSLALAEKQFF | TGTGCCAGCAGCTTAGCACTAGCGGAAAAGCAGTTCTTC | TRBD2 | TRBV7-2 | many | TRBJ2-1
CSARDGGGVNSPLHF | TGCAGTGCTAGAGATGGAGGGGGCGTGAATTCACCCCTCCACTTT | TRBD1 | TRBV20-1 | many | TRBJ1-6
CASSVDSNYGYTF | TGTGCCAGCAGCGTAGACAGCAACTATGGCTACACCTTC | NA | TRBV9 | many | TRBJ1-2